A selection of T cell receptor beta chains follows, all from one sample in a study of neurological immune-mediated disorders. TCRdb redid the calling of the 5' RACE reads with MiXCR, one entry per CDR3 protein. The sample has about 69,000 distinct CDR3 sequences, roughly 3.9% seen once. Sequencing was carried out using PBMCs. These receptors originate from a man younger than 45 with multiple sclerosis. Both conserved end residues are part of each CDR3. The D gene is left open where the match is weak. Not all rows give a size; the values are once, few, many and, for expanded clones, a class.

J gene | clone size | V gene | D gene | CDR3 DNA | CDR3 protein
TRBJ2-7 | many | TRBV10-2 | TRBD1 | TGCGCCGGGGGACAGGGGGCTGGCGAGCAGTACTTC | CAGGQGAGEQYF
TRBJ1-6 | many | TRBV5-1 | TRBD1 | TGCGCCAGCAGCTTCTCCGGGACAGGGGTTTCACCCCTCCACTTT | CASSFSGTGVSPLHF
TRBJ1-3 | many | TRBV5-6 | - | TGTGCCAGCAGCTTGGTCTCTCCCGTAAACACCATATATTTT | CASSLVSPVNTIYF
TRBJ1-5 | many | TRBV12-3/TRBV12-4 | - | TGTGCCACCAAGGTGGGCCTTAATCAGCCCCAGCATTTT | CATKVGLNQPQHF
TRBJ1-1 | many | TRBV6-2/TRBV6-3 | TRBD1 | TGTGCCAGCAGTTCTCCGGGACAGAAAGCTTTCTTT | CASSSPGQKAFF
TRBJ1-1 | many | TRBV27 | - | TGTGCCAGCAGTCTCCTACAGGGCGGTGAAGCTTTCTTT | CASSLLQGGEAFF
TRBJ2-7 | many | TRBV29-1 | TRBD2 | TGCAGCGTGGGGGTCCAGCGGGGGCCCGAGAGTTTGTGGGAGCAGTACTTC | CSVGVQRGPESLWEQYF
TRBJ1-1 | many | TRBV5-6 | - | TGTGCCAGCAGCTTTCGGGCAGGGCATGGTGGTGAAGCTTTCTTT | CASSFRAGHGGEAFF
TRBJ2-2 | many | TRBV7-2 | - | TGTGCCAGCAGCGCCAGGGGGGGCAGCGGGACCGGGGAGCTGTTTTTT | CASSARGGSGTGELFF
TRBJ2-2 | many | TRBV5-1 | TRBD1 | TGCGCCAGCAGCTTGGGGGACAGCAGCGGGGAGCTGTTTTTT | CASSLGDSSGELFF
TRBJ1-1 | many | TRBV5-8 | TRBD1 | TGTGCCAGCAGCCCTCCTGGGACAGACACGGGGAACACTGAAGCTTTCTTT | CASSPPGTDTGNTEAFF
TRBJ2-5 | many | TRBV15 | - | TGTGCCACCAGCAGAGATCTCGGCCTACAAGAGACCCAGTACTTC | CATSRDLGLQETQYF
TRBJ2-4 | many | TRBV6-5 | TRBD2 | TGTGCCAGCAGTACTAGCGACGCCAAAAACATTCAGTACTTC | CASSTSDAKNIQYF
TRBJ1-3 | few | TRBV2 | - | TGTGCCAGCAGTGAAGAGATTGGGGGCGCAGGATCCGCCATATATTTT | CASSEEIGGAGSAIYF
TRBJ1-6 | - | TRBV12-3/TRBV12-4 | - | TGTGCCAGCAGTTTAGCAGGGGCCTCACCCCTCAACTTT | CASSLAGASPLNF
TRBJ1-4 | many | TRBV14 | TRBD1 | TGTGCCAGCAGCCAAGGAGCATGGACAGGGTATGAAAAACTGTTTTTT | CASSQGAWTGYEKLFF
TRBJ2-3 | many | TRBV20-1 | - | TGCAGTGCTAGAGATATTGGCACAGATACGCAGTATTTT | CSARDIGTDTQYF
TRBJ2-3 | many | TRBV5-1 | - | TGCGCCAGCGGGGAGCGCGAAGATACGCAGTATTTT | CASGEREDTQYF
TRBJ2-3 | few | TRBV4-1 | - | TGCGCCAGCAGCCTACCAGGGGAAGATACGCAGTATTTT | CASSLPGEDTQYF
TRBJ1-2 | many | TRBV9 | - | TGTGCCAGCAGCGTAGATCCCCTGGGCCGGGAGGGCTATGGCTACACCTTC | CASSVDPLGREGYGYTF
TRBJ2-2 | many | TRBV7-2 | - | TGTGCCAGCAGCCCGGACTCACTGAACACCGGGGAGCTGTTTTTT | CASSPDSLNTGELFF
TRBJ1-5 | - | TRBV5-6 | - | TGTGCCAGCAGCTTGGCGATGAATCAGCCCCAGAATTTT | CASSLAMNQPQNF
TRBJ2-3 | - | TRBV5-1 | - | TGCGCCAGCAGCTTACAGGCCCCAAAAGAGGGAGATACGCAGTATTTT | CASSLQAPKEGDTQYF
TRBJ2-3 | many | TRBV7-2 | TRBD2 | TGTGCCAGCAGCCCGGGGGGGCCTGGAGATACGCAGTATTTT | CASSPGGPGDTQYF
TRBJ2-7 | few | TRBV20-1 | TRBD1 | TGCAGTGCTCCCGGGACAGGGTCCTCCTACGAGCAGTACTTC | CSAPGTGSSYEQYF
TRBJ2-3 | few | TRBV5-1 | - | TGCGCCAGCAGCTTGAACAGCGCCCTTTATACAGATACGCAGTATTTT | CASSLNSALYTDTQYF
TRBJ2-2 | few | TRBV5-1 | - | TGCGCCAGCAGCCCCGGGCAAGGGCCGGTCACCGGGGAGCTGTTTTTT | CASSPGQGPVTGELFF
TRBJ1-5 | few | TRBV12-3/TRBV12-4 | TRBD1 | TGTGCCAGCAGCCCGGACAGGGGCAATCAGCCCCAGCATTTT | CASSPDRGNQPQHF
TRBJ1-6 | many | TRBV7-2 | - | TGTGCCAGCAGCTTATTGGGGGGCTATAATTCACCCCTCCACTTT | CASSLLGGYNSPLHF
TRBJ2-5 | many | TRBV29-1 | TRBD2 | TGCAGCGTTGAAGATGTGGCGGGGGGGCAAGAGACCCAGTACTTC | CSVEDVAGGQETQYF
TRBJ1-1 | once | TRBV4-1 | - | TGCGCCAGCAGCCTACAGGGTGGGGTCACTGAAGCTTTCTTT | CASSLQGGVTEAFF
TRBJ2-1 | many | TRBV5-1 | - | TGCGCCAGCAGCCGAGGATACAATGAGCAGTTCTTC | CASSRGYNEQFF
TRBJ2-7 | - | TRBV7-2 | - | TGTGCCAGCAGCTTAGCTAGTCAAGTTTCCTACGAGCAGTACTTC | CASSLASQVSYEQYF